This passage covers 27 T cell receptor beta chains from one sample sequenced in a study of T cell repertoires in cytomegalovirus infection. One entry per CDR3 protein results from TCRdb running MiXCR on the reads. Here the sample spans about 360,000 distinct CDR3 sequences, 15% to 20% being singletons. The specimen sequenced was PBMCs. Receptors were obtained from a human donor in good health (CMV status not recorded). Some clones in this sample may be carry-over from other donors' samples.

This clonotype has a count of ten or more. The chain uses TRBV6-5 and TRBJ1-1, with D maybe TRBD1 (5 bases). V lost 2 bases and J 3 bases, leaving 7 bases between the germline ends. The V gene's germline CDR1 is MNHEY and CDR2 SVGAGI. There are 13 residues in the CDR3. The CDR3 loop is CASSYRGYTEAFF. In DNA, the CDR3 is TGTGCCAGCAGTTACAGGGGTTACACTGAAGCTTTCTTT.

This clonotype was detected a few times. The chain is built from TRBV7-9 and TRBJ2-3, with D tentatively TRBD1 or TRBD2 (5 bases each). This CDR3 region has 13 residues. V was pared by 4 bases and J by 14 bases, with 19 bases between. In germline, CDR1 is SEHNR, CDR2 FQNEAQ (reference sequence). The CDR3 bases are TGTGCCAGCAGCTCAACCACCGGGGCCTCTCGGTATTTT. Translating it yields CASSSTTGASRYF.

The chain is built from TRBV4-2 and TRBJ2-1; D is possibly TRBD1 or TRBD2 (5 bases each). Germline V gene lookup returns CDR1 LGHNA and CDR2 YNFKEQ. The CDR3 loop spans 14 amino acids. V was shortened by 1 base and J by 10 bases, with 14 bases between the two germline ends. CDR3 in amino acids: CASSQVNQGEEQFF. The CDR3 DNA sequence: TGTGCCAGCAGCCAAGTCAACCAGGGAGAAGAGCAGTTCTTC.

The chain couples TRBV18 to TRBJ2-5; D remains unclear. With 6 bases removed from V and 5 bases from J, the gap between germline ends came to 19 bases. Germline V gives CDR1 KGHSH, CDR2 LQKENI. The CDR3 is 15 amino acids. CDR3 in DNA: TGTGCCAGCTCGCCCCGGATCGGTGGGGTGGAGACCCAGTACTTC. Its translation: CASSPRIGGVETQYF.

On this clonotype itself: The junction and the germline gene differ at one end; a read error may be behind it. The chain joins TRBV12-3 or TRBV12-4 to TRBJ1-1; 7 bases are shared with TRBD1. The CDR3 is 14 residues long. This CDR3 is CVSRGTGEGTEAFF. CDR3 DNA sequence: TGTGTCAGCAGGGGAACAGGGGAGGGAACTGAAGCTTTCTTT.

The chain employs TRBV2 and TRBJ2-1; D remains ambiguous. Trimming took 4 bases from V and 4 from J, leaving 5 bases between them. Germline-derived CDR1 and CDR2 are SNHLY and FYNNEI. The CDR3 totals 12 residues. The CDR3 DNA reads as TGTGCCAGCAGTGGTGGGTACAATGAGCAGTTCTTC. This gives the protein CASSGGYNEQFF.

The table lists this clonotype with many counts. The V and J genes are TRBV7-6 and TRBJ2-2; D gene uncertain. The germline gives CDR1 SGHVS, CDR2 FNYEAQ. The CDR3 length is 15 residues. V was cut by 5 bases and J by 0 bases, with 10 bases left in between. The CDR3 region is CASSTRQSNTGELFF. The CDR3 DNA reads as TGTGCCAGCAGCACCAGACAATCGAACACCGGGGAGCTGTTTTTT.

The rearrangement joins TRBV23-1 to TRBJ1-6; no firm D call. TRBV23-1 is filed as an ORF, its function uncertain. The CDR3 spans 18 residues. V lost 3 bases and J 9 bases, leaving 24 bases between the germline ends. CDR3 sequence (DNA): TGCGCCAGCAGTCACATGGCCCCCGGACTAGCTACTTGTTCACCCCTCCACTTT. It specifies CASSHMAPGLATCSPLHF.

This clonotype came up many times. The CDR3 DNA reads as TGTGCCAGCATCTCTGCCGGCCATACGCAGTATTTT. It yields the protein CASISAGHTQYF. The chain uses TRBV6-1 and TRBJ2-3; no reliable D call. The V end lost 7 bases, the J end lost 7 bases, and 12 bases lay between the germline ends. The germline gives CDR1 MNHNS, CDR2 SASEGT. CDR3 size: 12 residues.

In its sample, this clonotype was seen many times. The chain joins TRBV7-2 to TRBJ2-1; no definite D call. V was cut by 3 bases and J by 8 bases, with 5 bases left in between. This CDR3 has 11 amino acids. Germline CDR1 and CDR2: SGHTA and FQGNSA. The CDR3 coding sequence is TGTGCCAGCAGCTTGAGTTATGAGCAGTTCTTC. This encodes CASSLSYEQFF. The full variable domain, completed using reference TRBV7-2 and TRBJ2-1, is GAGVSQSPSNKVTEKGKDVELRCDPISGHTALYWYRQSLGQGLEFLIYFQGNSAPDKSGLPSDRFSAERTGGSVSTLTIQRTQQEDSAVYLCASSLSYEQFFGPGTRLTVL.

The J gene is TRBJ2-5, the V gene TRBV3-1; D unresolved. Germline CDR1 is LGHDT and CDR2 is YNNKEL (reference sequence). The CDR3 extends over 14 amino acids. Trimming stripped 0 bases from V and 1 base from J, with 6 bases between. Here the CDR3 DNA reads TGTGCCAGCAGCCAAGACGGCGGCCAAGAGACCCAGTACTTC. Translating it yields CASSQDGGQETQYF.

The sample holds a few counts of this clonotype. This chain connects TRBV2 to TRBJ1-2; D gene ambiguous. The CDR3 covers 13 residues. CDR1 and CDR2 from the germline V gene are SNHLY and FYNNEI. Trimming shortened V by 3 bases and J by 8 bases, and 13 bases separated the two germline ends. CDR3 in amino acids: CASSERESPGYTF. The CDR3 bases are TGTGCCAGCAGTGAGAGGGAATCGCCCGGCTACACCTTC.

Ten or more counts support this clonotype. The chain recombines TRBV20-1 with TRBJ2-1, with D hard to call. This CDR3 comprises 14 residues. Trimming left V 5 bases short and J 4 bases short, with 15 bases between. CDR1 is DFQATT, CDR2 SNEGSKA, per germline (reference sequence). The CDR3 spells CSAPPMSGYNEQFF. DNA of the CDR3: TGCAGTGCTCCTCCTATGAGTGGGTACAATGAGCAGTTCTTC.

Ten or more counts support this clonotype. CDR3 sequence (DNA): TGTGCCAGCAGTCGGGGGTTTAGTGAAAAACTGTTTTTT. The encoded protein is CASSRGFSEKLFF. The chain joins TRBV12-3 or TRBV12-4 to TRBJ1-4; perhaps TRBD1 as D (5 bases). V lost 5 bases and J 7 bases, leaving 11 bases between the germline ends. This CDR3 region has 13 residues.

In its sample, this clonotype was seen many times. This chain links TRBV24-1 with TRBJ2-5; 9 bases agree with TRBD1. The trim removed 4 bases at V and 5 bases at J, leaving 4 bases unmatched. Germline-derived CDR1 and CDR2 are KGHDR and SFDVKD. The CDR3 is made up of 14 amino acids. The CDR3: CATSDNRGLETQYF. The CDR3, as DNA: TGTGCCACCAGTGACAACAGGGGGCTGGAGACCCAGTACTTC.

V usage is TRBV19 and J usage is TRBJ2-1; 10 bases fit TRBD1. Germline assignment: CDR1 LNHDA and CDR2 SQIVND (reference sequence). V shed 2 bases and J 5 bases; nucleotides not matched to a gene: 6. This CDR3 region has 16 residues. In nucleotides, the CDR3 is TGTGCCAGTAGTATATTCTCCGGGACAGGGGACAATGAGCAGTTCTTC. Protein product: CASSIFSGTGDNEQFF.

The chain uses TRBV18 and TRBJ1-1, with 7 bases aligning to TRBD1. The CDR3 runs to 14 residues. Looked up from germline, CDR1 is KGHSH and CDR2 is LQKENI. V gave up 6 bases and J gave up 4 bases; unmatched junction bases: 8. The CDR3 DNA follows: TGTGCCAGCTCCCCGACCGCAGGGGGCACTGAAGCTTTCTTT. Translated: CASSPTAGGTEAFF.

This clonotype was found a few times. V usage is TRBV24-1 and J usage is TRBJ2-3; D not resolved. In germline, CDR1 is KGHDR, CDR2 SFDVKD. The CDR3 runs 12 residues. The V end was cut by 5 bases, the J end by 4 bases, with 6 bases between. This CDR3 is CATSGLADTQYF. In DNA form, the CDR3 reads TGTGCCACCAGTGGTCTTGCAGATACGCAGTATTTT.

The V call is TRBV4-1, the J call TRBJ2-5; 12 nucleotides align to TRBD2. Looked up from germline, CDR1 is MGHRA and CDR2 is YSYEKL. CDR3 size: 18 residues. With V trimmed by 0 bases and J by 5 bases, 10 bases remained unmatched. The CDR3 sequence: CASSQDFPSGRAEETQYF. DNA of the CDR3: TGCGCCAGCAGCCAAGATTTTCCTAGCGGGAGGGCCGAGGAGACCCAGTACTTC.

The rearrangement joins TRBV5-6 to TRBJ1-2, with D tentatively TRBD1 (6 bases). V dropped 3 bases and J dropped 1 base, with 10 bases sitting between them. The CDR3 covers 14 residues. CDR1 and CDR2 (germline): SGHDT, YYEEEE. This chain's CDR3 is CASSSKDSNYGYTF. Here the CDR3 DNA reads TGTGCCAGCAGCTCGAAGGACAGTAACTATGGCTACACCTTC.

This clonotype showed up many times. This chain uses TRBV6-2 or TRBV6-3 with TRBJ2-1; 8 nucleotides align to TRBD1. The CDR3 loop spans 15 amino acids. Per the germline V gene, CDR1 is MNHEY and CDR2 is SVGEGT. Trimming removed 6 bases from V and 4 bases from J; junction bases left unmatched: 8. The CDR3 nucleotides read TGTGCCAGCAGGACCAACAGGGGGGATTACAATGAGCAGTTCTTC. It specifies CASRTNRGDYNEQFF.

The V and J genes are TRBV29-1 and TRBJ2-5, with TRBD1 identical over 7 bases. Germline CDR1 SQVTM, CDR2 ANQGSEA. Losses at the gene ends were 4 bases for V and 5 bases for J; bases not matched to a gene: 7. The CDR3 is 13 residues long. CDR3 bases: TGCAGCGTTGTGAGGGGGCCTATGGAGACCCAGTACTTC. Encoded protein: CSVVRGPMETQYF.

This clonotype was observed a few times. CDR3 residues: CASTGPSHNEQFF. The CDR3 nucleotides are TGTGCCAGCACGGGACCGTCGCACAATGAGCAGTTCTTC. The chain joins TRBV28 to TRBJ2-1, with D possibly called TRBD1 or TRBD2 (5 bases each). The CDR3 has 13 amino acids. CDR1 is MDHEN, CDR2 SYDVKM, per germline. V lost 7 bases, J lost 5 bases, and 12 bases lay in between.

In this sample, this clonotype turned up many times. The chain combines TRBV6-2 or TRBV6-3 with TRBJ2-1; TRBD2 aligns across 7 bases. V was clipped by 0 bases and J by 9 bases; unmatched bases: 17. This CDR3 has 18 amino acids. Germline CDR1 MNHEY, CDR2 SVGEGT. CDR3 nucleotide sequence: TGTGCCAGCAGTTACTCGGTTAAAACAGCGGGATTCAAGAGTGAGCAGTTCTTC. Its protein is CASSYSVKTAGFKSEQFF.

The sample holds one count of this clonotype. The rearrangement uses TRBV15 and TRBJ2-5; 9 bases match TRBD1. The CDR3 extends over 13 amino acids. The germline V gene has CDR1 LNHNV and CDR2 YYDKDF (reference sequence). The trim removed 3 bases at V and 4 bases at J, leaving 0 bases unmatched. This CDR3 is CATSRDRGETQYF. DNA for the CDR3: TGTGCCACCAGCAGGGACAGGGGAGAGACCCAGTACTTC.

The chain carries TRBV28 and TRBJ1-6; the D is unclear. Germline V CDR1 and CDR2: MDHEN, SYDVKM. V was cut by 8 bases and J by 5 bases, with 13 bases left in between. This CDR3 is built from 14 residues. The CDR3 nucleotides read TGTGCCAGCTTTGAAGGACGCAATAATTCACCCCTCCACTTT. It encodes CASFEGRNNSPLHF.

The genes are TRBV4-2 and TRBJ1-1; D gene ambiguous. Per germline, CDR1 LGHNA and CDR2 YNFKEQ. Between the trimmed V and J ends, which lost 8 bases and 1 base, there was a span of 5 bases. The CDR3 sequence is 11 residues long. CDR3 in amino acids: CASVGNTEAFF. For the CDR3, the DNA is TGTGCCAGCGTCGGGAACACTGAAGCTTTCTTT.